This T cell receptor beta chain is drawn from a study of blood T cell repertoires in COVID-19. Study as a whole: Sites across the United States, Italy and Spain contributed samples from acute and convalescent COVID-19. Sources were T cells, B-cell-depleted T cells, or PBMCs; the material itself was cDNA or gDNA.

In the authors' workflow: Reference gene primer amplification yielded estimated nucleated cell counts. Measured with immunoSEQ multiplex PCR; TCRdb has only the in-frame clones, and not every one. V, J and clone size were drawn from that table, and D and trimming were deduced from the DNA. Of about 83,000 clones listed, 70% to 90% are singletons. CDR1 is SNHLY and CDR2 is FYNNEI in the germline V gene. The CDR3 has 17 residues. V dropped 6 bases and J dropped 8; count of bases not matched to a gene: 17. The sample was peripheral blood. The TCR originated in a woman of 80 years or more with acute or convalescent COVID-19. V and J are TRBV2 and TRBJ2-1; 9 nucleotides agree with TRBD2. The CDR3 is CASSGTLFSGGMYEQFF. CDR3 nucleotide sequence: TGTGCCAGCAGCGGGACCCTCTTTAGCGGGGGCATGTATGAGCAGTTCTTC.